A single sample gave rise to the 13 T cell receptor beta chains below, sequenced in a study of blood T cell repertoires in COVID-19. Generated by immunoSEQ multiplex PCR, the TCRdb table keeps only in-frame clones and is missing some. The table lists approximately 390,000 clones, just under 90% of them singletons, with approximately 9.3% in the top ten. The material sequenced was PBMCs or T cells enriched from blood (not recorded which). All receptors derive from a woman in her forties or fifties who had recovered from COVID-19.

The J gene is TRBJ1-5, the V gene TRBV10-1, with 7 bases aligning to TRBD1. The V and J ends lost 6 bases and 0 bases, in that order; junction bases with no gene match: 26. The CDR3 covers 22 residues. CDR1 is WNHNN and CDR2 is SYGVQD in the germline V gene (reference sequence). CDR3 sequence (DNA): TGCGCCAGCAGCCACGAACCGGAACCTGAAGGACAGGTTCCTTATAGCAATCAGCCCCAGCATTTT. It yields the protein CASSHEPEPEGQVPYSNQPQHF.

The chain uses TRBV11-1 and TRBJ1-6; TRBD1 matches at 7 bases. The CDR3 covers 15 residues. Trimming removed 4 bases from V and 6 bases from J; junction bases left unmatched: 6. Germline values: CDR1 SGHAT, CDR2 FQDESV (reference sequence). The DNA of the CDR3 is TGTGCCAGCAGCTCGAACAGGGGACTTAATTCACCCCTCCACTTT. Its translation is CASSSNRGLNSPLHF.

This rearrangement joins TRBV5-5 to TRBJ1-2; TRBD1 might be the D (5 bases). The germline gives CDR1 SGHKS, CDR2 YYEKEE (reference sequence). The CDR3 is made up of 14 amino acids. V was pared by 3 bases and J by 4 bases, with 13 bases between. The CDR3 sequence is CASSSGGGSYGYTF. CDR3 bases: TGTGCCAGCAGCTCTGGGGGAGGTAGCTATGGCTACACCTTC.

V and J are TRBV11-2 and TRBJ1-2, with a possible D match to TRBD1 (6 bases). The CDR3 is made up of 14 amino acids. Germline V gives CDR1 SGHAT, CDR2 FQNNGV. V gave up 7 bases and J gave up 8 bases, with 20 bases separating them. CDR3 amino acids: CASTSLVGAQGYTF. The CDR3 DNA follows: TGTGCCAGCACCTCACTGGTGGGGGCTCAAGGCTACACCTTC.

This clone was counted between two and nine times. The gene calls are TRBV19 and TRBJ1-2; D gene unclear. Trimming took off 3 bases at V and 2 bases at J, with 13 bases between the two ends. Germline values: CDR1 LNHDA, CDR2 SQIVND (reference sequence). This CDR3 comprises 15 residues. CDR3 region: CASSIVGEQNYGYTF. CDR3 nucleotides: TGTGCCAGTAGTATCGTCGGGGAACAGAACTATGGCTACACCTTC.

This chain joins TRBV19 and TRBJ2-7, with D maybe TRBD2 (5 bases). V lost 3 bases to trimming and J lost 3 bases, with 12 bases between them. The germline CDR1 and CDR2 sequences are LNHDA and SQIVND (reference sequence). CDR3 length equals 14 residues. The CDR3 sequence: CASSINLGIYEQYF. The CDR3 nucleotides read TGTGCCAGTAGTATTAATCTCGGGATCTACGAGCAGTACTTC.

V gene TRBV11-2 combines with J gene TRBJ1-5; 8 positions match TRBD1. V gave up 4 bases and J gave up 4 bases; unmatched junction bases: 12. The CDR3 spans 17 residues. Germline V lookup: CDR1 SGHAT, CDR2 FQNNGV. The CDR3 nucleotides read TGTGCCAGCAGCTCATTTAAACCAGGGGGCATTAATCAGCCCCAGCATTTT. It is translated as CASSSFKPGGINQPQHF.

The CDR3 sequence is CASGIGDRVSNQPQHF. The CDR3 DNA reads as TGTGCTAGTGGTATTGGGGACAGGGTTAGCAATCAGCCCCAGCATTTT. The rearrangement uses TRBV12-5 and TRBJ1-5, with 9 bases aligning to TRBD1. J was trimmed by 0 bases and V by 5 bases; bases with no gene match: 5. The CDR3 totals 16 residues. Germline CDR1 LGHNT, CDR2 FRNRAP.

The chain uses TRBV5-1 and TRBJ1-2; TRBD1 is a possible D gene (5 bases). V lost 4 bases and J lost 4, with 14 bases in between. Germline CDR1 reads SGHRS; CDR2 reads YFSETQ. This CDR3 is built from 14 residues. CDR3 DNA: TGCGCCAGCAGCCCAGGGTTCGAAAGCTATGGCTACACCTTC. Its translation: CASSPGFESYGYTF.

The genes are TRBV14 and TRBJ1-1; D may be TRBD1 (6 bases). CDR1 is SGHDN, CDR2 FVKESK, per germline. There are 12 residues in the CDR3. V lost 5 bases and J 7 bases, leaving 11 bases between the germline ends. The CDR3 region is CASSKNRVEAFF. The CDR3 DNA reads TGTGCCAGCAGCAAGAACAGGGTTGAAGCTTTCTTT.

J is TRBJ2-5 and V is TRBV3-1 (or the pseudogene TRBV3-2); a possible D gene is TRBD2 (6 bases). From germline, CDR1 is LGHDT and CDR2 YNNKEL (reference sequence). There are 15 residues in the CDR3. Trimming took off 3 bases at V and 5 bases at J, with 16 bases between the two ends. The CDR3 bases are TGTGCCAGCAGCCACCGGGACTGGGGTTTGGAGACCCAGTACTTC. Protein sequence: CASSHRDWGLETQYF.

The CDR3 loop reads CASSHGQGSYGYTF. The DNA of the CDR3 is TGTGCCAGCAGCCACGGACAGGGGTCCTATGGCTACACCTTC. The chain employs TRBV2 and TRBJ1-2; 9 bases match TRBD1. Losses at the gene ends were 6 bases for V and 4 bases for J; bases not matched to a gene: 6. The CDR3 is 14 residues long. Germline V CDR1 and CDR2: SNHLY, FYNNEI.

The rearrangement joins TRBV13 to TRBJ1-6, with D hard to call. The CDR3 has 14 amino acids. Germline V lookup: CDR1 PRHDT, CDR2 FYEKMQ (reference sequence). V lost 3 bases to trimming and J lost 6 bases, with 9 bases between them. The CDR3 is CASSFNSFNSPLHF. The CDR3 DNA reads as TGTGCCAGCAGCTTCAACAGTTTTAATTCACCCCTCCACTTT.